Listed below are T cell receptor beta chains from one sample, sequenced in a study of blood T cell repertoires in COVID-19. The method was immunoSEQ multiplex PCR; TCRdb's version includes in-frame clones alone and lacks a portion of them. There are 100,000 or so clones in the sample; 85% occur only once, and around 2% lies in the top ten. The material sequenced was peripheral blood. These receptors all come from a woman between 65 and 79 years old with active or convalescent COVID-19. The CDR3 runs from the conserved cysteine through the conserved F or W. The D gene is left open where the match is weak.

j_call | d_call | v_call | cdr3_aa
TRBJ1-2 | . | TRBV5-4 | CASSSTVTNYGYTF
TRBJ2-5 | TRBD2 | TRBV6-2/TRBV6-3 | CASSYGPAGDQETQYF
TRBJ2-1 | TRBD2 | TRBV30 | CAWSRQRTSGSNEQFF
TRBJ1-5 | . | TRBV5-1 | CASSLAGQGGQPQHF
TRBJ2-5 | TRBD2 | TRBV5-1 | CASSLGGLGETQYF
TRBJ1-1 | . | TRBV19 | CASSIVFSVLNTEAFF
TRBJ2-2 | TRBD2 | TRBV5-1 | CASTSLAGNTGELFF
TRBJ1-2 | TRBD1 | TRBV29-1 | CSDQTGVRGYTF
TRBJ1-4 | TRBD1 | TRBV30 | CAWSGDRDIEKLFF
TRBJ2-3 | . | TRBV9 | CASSVVAQGTQYF
TRBJ1-4 | TRBD1 | TRBV4-2 | CASSQGPGTGEGKLFF
TRBJ1-4 | . | TRBV5-1 | CASSYQQGRNEKLFF
TRBJ1-1 | TRBD1 | TRBV7-2 | CASSSGQVTSAFF
TRBJ1-2 | TRBD1 | TRBV12-3/TRBV12-4 | CASSSGGYYGYTF
TRBJ1-5 | . | TRBV30 | CAWSGDWRQPQHF
TRBJ1-3 | . | TRBV10-3 | CAISATGQPGNTIYF
TRBJ1-2 | . | TRBV28 | CASSFEDYGYTF
TRBJ1-4 | . | TRBV2 | CATSQGSANEKLFF
TRBJ1-2 | . | TRBV29-1 | CSAGHDYGYTF
TRBJ2-5 | TRBD2 | TRBV7-2 | CASSSAGTSGETQYF
TRBJ1-6 | . | TRBV30 | CAWSASQGINSPLHF
TRBJ1-2 | . | TRBV30 | CAWSLSGGSYLSF
TRBJ1-1 | . | TRBV11-2 | CASSLGLQGKAFF
TRBJ2-1 | TRBD2 | TRBV29-1 | CSVEALAGGQSEQFF
TRBJ1-3 | . | TRBV5-1 | CASSQTLGNTIYF
TRBJ2-3 | . | TRBV5-6 | CASSLWRRGTDTQYF
TRBJ1-1 | TRBD1 | TRBV7-9 | CASSLSPGGNTEAFF
TRBJ1-6 | TRBD1 | TRBV2 | CASSAPGQGAKSPLHF
TRBJ2-3 | TRBD2 | TRBV30 | CAWAGGTRDTQYF
TRBJ2-3 | . | TRBV13 | CASSSPLTSTDTQYF
TRBJ2-1 | . | TRBV24-1 | CATSVTGTGPNEQFF
TRBJ2-1 | TRBD1 | TRBV5-5 | CASSLRTGGSYNEQFF
TRBJ2-7 | . | TRBV18 | CASQGGEDYEQYF
TRBJ1-6 | TRBD1 | TRBV4-3 | CASSQEGQGNSPLHF
TRBJ1-1 | . | TRBV4-2 | CASSQAGEGSTEAFF
TRBJ1-4 | . | TRBV5-6 | CASSLSRASTNEKLFF
TRBJ1-4 | . | TRBV6-2/TRBV6-3 | CASSPDKTFEKLFF
TRBJ2-3 | . | TRBV5-4 | CASSLLVQGTDTQYF
TRBJ2-7 | TRBD2 | TRBV5-8 | CASSSRKGLAGGEQYF
TRBJ1-2 | TRBD1 | TRBV19 | CASSSAGGSYRRGYTF
TRBJ2-1 | TRBD2 | TRBV30 | CALIAGTTFF
TRBJ2-7 | TRBD2 | TRBV6-2/TRBV6-3 | CASSTPSTSRATEQYF
TRBJ1-2 | TRBD1 | TRBV9 | CASSPSPRGQGLYGYTF
TRBJ1-2 | TRBD1 | TRBV6-5 | CASTSFGTGGYGYTF
TRBJ1-5 | . | TRBV6-5 | CASSPDSRGQPQHF
TRBJ1-2 | . | TRBV3-1/TRBV3-2 | CASSHTGNYGYTF
TRBJ2-1 | . | TRBV7-2 | CASSLALGNEQFF
TRBJ1-5 | TRBD1 | TRBV28 | CASSFDRVVNSNQPQHF
TRBJ2-5 | . | TRBV11-3 | CASSLGRAQETQYF
TRBJ1-1 | . | TRBV19 | CATTEGWNTEAFF
TRBJ1-6 | TRBD1 | TRBV3-1/TRBV3-2 | CASSQWDRPSPLHF
TRBJ1-1 | . | TRBV30 | CAWSTSTEAFF
TRBJ2-1 | TRBD1 | TRBV28 | CASSPPGQGYNEQFF
TRBJ1-3 | . | TRBV9 | CASSVTESGNTIYF
TRBJ1-2 | TRBD1 | TRBV28 | CASSSNTGTDYGYTF
TRBJ2-7 | . | TRBV28 | CASSLLFRVLRPYEQYF